This TCR beta chain comes out of a study of blood T cell repertoires in COVID-19. Study-wide background: Samples came from the United States, Italy and Spain, spanning acute and convalescent COVID-19.

Trimming took off 3 bases at V and 5 bases at J, with 8 bases between the two ends. CDR3 size: 13 residues. Under the authors' procedure: Reference gene primer amplification gave nucleated cell count estimates. The protocol was immunoSEQ multiplex PCR, while the TCRdb copy is restricted to in-frame clones and leaves out a portion. V, J and clone size derive from that table, while D and trimming were established from the DNA sequence. The data show some 97,000 clones, 88% seen once. The rearrangement links TRBV12-3 or TRBV12-4 to TRBJ1-5; D is perhaps TRBD1 (5 bases). Sequencing used peripheral blood. This TCR came from a human donor in a cohort sampled during active COVID-19. CDR3 in DNA: TGTGCCAGCAGTTTTAAAGGGGATCAGCCCCAGCATTTT. It encodes CASSFKGDQPQHF.